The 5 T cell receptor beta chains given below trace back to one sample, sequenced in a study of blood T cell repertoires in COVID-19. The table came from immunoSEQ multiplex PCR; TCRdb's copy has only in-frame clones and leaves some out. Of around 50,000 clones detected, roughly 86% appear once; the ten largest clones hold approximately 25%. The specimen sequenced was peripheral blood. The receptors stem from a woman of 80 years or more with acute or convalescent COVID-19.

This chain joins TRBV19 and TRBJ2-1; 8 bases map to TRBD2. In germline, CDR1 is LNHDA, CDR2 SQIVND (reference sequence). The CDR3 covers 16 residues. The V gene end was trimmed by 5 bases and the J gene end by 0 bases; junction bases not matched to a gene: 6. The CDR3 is CASSRGGGSSYNEQFF. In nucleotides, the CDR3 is TGTGCCAGTAGTCGGGGGGGCGGCAGCTCCTACAATGAGCAGTTCTTC.

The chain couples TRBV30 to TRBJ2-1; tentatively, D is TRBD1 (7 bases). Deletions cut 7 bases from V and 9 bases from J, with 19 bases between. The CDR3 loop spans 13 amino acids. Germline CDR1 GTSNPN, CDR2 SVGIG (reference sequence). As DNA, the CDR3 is TGTGCCTCCTCCCAAGCAGGGGGGTTTGAGCAGTTCTTC. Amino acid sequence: CASSQAGGFEQFF.

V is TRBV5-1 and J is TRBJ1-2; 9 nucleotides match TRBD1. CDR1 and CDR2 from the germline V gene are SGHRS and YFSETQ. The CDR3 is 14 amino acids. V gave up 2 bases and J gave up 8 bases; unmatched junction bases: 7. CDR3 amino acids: CASSLLQGAGGYTF. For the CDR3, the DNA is TGCGCCAGCAGCTTACTACAGGGGGCCGGGGGCTACACCTTC.

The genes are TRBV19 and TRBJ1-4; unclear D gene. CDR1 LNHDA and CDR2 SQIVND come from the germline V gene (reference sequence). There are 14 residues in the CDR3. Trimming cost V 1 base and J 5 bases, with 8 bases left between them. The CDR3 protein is CASSIGGRNEKLFF. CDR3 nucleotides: TGTGCCAGTAGTATAGGCGGTCGCAATGAAAAACTGTTTTTT.

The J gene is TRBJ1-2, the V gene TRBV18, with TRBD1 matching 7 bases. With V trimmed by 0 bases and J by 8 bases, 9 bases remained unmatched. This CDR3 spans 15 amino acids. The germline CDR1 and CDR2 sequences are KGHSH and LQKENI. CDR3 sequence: CASSPPGTALRGYTF. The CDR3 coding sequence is TGTGCCAGCTCACCACCCGGGACAGCCCTAAGGGGCTACACCTTC.